This T cell receptor beta chain came from a study of shared clonotypes between healthy human individuals. The method was immunoSEQ multiplex PCR; TCRdb's version includes in-frame clones alone and lacks a portion of them. The profile shows 2,500,000 or so clones, just under 95% of them singletons. Note on this clone: In the same sample, other DNA sequences code for this CDR3.

CDR3 size: 15 residues. V dropped 3 bases and J dropped 1 base, with 11 bases sitting between them. The germline V gene encodes CDR1 SGHRS and CDR2 YFSETQ. The TCR originated in a man younger than 35 in good health. Some clones in this sample may be carry-over from other donors' samples. The sample consisted of naive CD4+ T cells from PBMCs. The subset denotes: CD45RA+ positively selected. The V and J genes are TRBV5-1 and TRBJ2-1; D perhaps matches TRBD1 (6 bases). Here the CDR3 reads CASSSLGGSYNEQFF. The DNA for the CDR3 is TGCGCCAGCAGCTCCTTAGGGGGATCCTACAATGAGCAGTTCTTC. Using reference TRBV5-1 and TRBJ2-1 for the parts outside the CDR3, the full variable domain is KAGVTQTPRYLIKTRGQQVTLSCSPISGHRSVSWYQQTPGQGLQFLFEYFSETQRNKGNFPGRFSGRQFSNSRSEMNVSTLELGDSALYLCASSSLGGSYNEQFFGPGTRLTVL.